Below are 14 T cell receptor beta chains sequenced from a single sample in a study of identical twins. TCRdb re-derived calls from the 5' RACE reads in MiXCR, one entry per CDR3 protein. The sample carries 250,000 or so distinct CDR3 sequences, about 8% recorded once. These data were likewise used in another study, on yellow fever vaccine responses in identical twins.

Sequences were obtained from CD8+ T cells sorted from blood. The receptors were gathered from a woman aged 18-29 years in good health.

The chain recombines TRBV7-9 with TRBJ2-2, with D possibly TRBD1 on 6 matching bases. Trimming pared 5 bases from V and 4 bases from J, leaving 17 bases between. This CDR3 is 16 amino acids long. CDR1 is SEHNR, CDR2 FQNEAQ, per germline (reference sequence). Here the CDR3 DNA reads TGTGCCAGCAGCGACACGTGGGGGCCGAGCACCGGGGAGCTGTTTTTT. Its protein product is CASSDTWGPSTGELFF.

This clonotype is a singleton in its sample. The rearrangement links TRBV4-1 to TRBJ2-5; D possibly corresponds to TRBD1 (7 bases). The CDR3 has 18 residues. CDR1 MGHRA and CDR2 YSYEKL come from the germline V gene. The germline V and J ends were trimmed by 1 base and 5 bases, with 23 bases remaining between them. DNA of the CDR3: TGCGCCAGCAGCCAAGTACGTTCTCTAGGGGGCGCGGGGGAGACCCAGTACTTC. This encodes CASSQVRSLGGAGETQYF.

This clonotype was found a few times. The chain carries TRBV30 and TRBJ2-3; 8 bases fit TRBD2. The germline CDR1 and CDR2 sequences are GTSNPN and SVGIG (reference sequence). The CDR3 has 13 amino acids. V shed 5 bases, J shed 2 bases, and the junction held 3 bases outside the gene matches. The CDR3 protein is CAWDSGNTDTQYF. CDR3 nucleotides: TGTGCCTGGGATAGCGGGAACACAGATACGCAGTATTTT.

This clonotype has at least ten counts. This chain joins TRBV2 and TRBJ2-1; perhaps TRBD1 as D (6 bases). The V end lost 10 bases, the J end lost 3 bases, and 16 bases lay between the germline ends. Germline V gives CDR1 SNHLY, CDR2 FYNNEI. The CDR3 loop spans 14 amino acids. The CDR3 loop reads CATQGLSGYNEQFF. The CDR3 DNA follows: TGTGCCACCCAGGGGCTATCGGGCTACAATGAGCAGTTCTTC.

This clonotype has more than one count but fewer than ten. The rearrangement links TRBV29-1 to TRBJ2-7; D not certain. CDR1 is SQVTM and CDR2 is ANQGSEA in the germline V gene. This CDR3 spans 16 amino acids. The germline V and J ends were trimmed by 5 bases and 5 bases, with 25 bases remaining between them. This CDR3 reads CSVPPISEGSRDEQYF. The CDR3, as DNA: TGCAGCGTTCCTCCCATCAGCGAAGGCTCCCGGGACGAGCAGTACTTC.

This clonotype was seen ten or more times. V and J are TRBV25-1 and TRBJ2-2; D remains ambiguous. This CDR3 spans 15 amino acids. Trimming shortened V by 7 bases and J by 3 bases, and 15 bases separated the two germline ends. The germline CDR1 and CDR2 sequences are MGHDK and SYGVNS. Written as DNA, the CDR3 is TGTGCCAGCACCCCAGGAAGTAGGGACACCGGGGAGCTGTTTTTT. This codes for CASTPGSRDTGELFF.

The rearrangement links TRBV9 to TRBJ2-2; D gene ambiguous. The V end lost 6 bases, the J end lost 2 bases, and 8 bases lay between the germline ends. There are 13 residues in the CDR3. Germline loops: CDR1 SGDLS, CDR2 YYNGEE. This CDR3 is CASTETNTGELFF. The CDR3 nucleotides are TGTGCCAGCACCGAGACTAACACCGGGGAGCTGTTTTTT.

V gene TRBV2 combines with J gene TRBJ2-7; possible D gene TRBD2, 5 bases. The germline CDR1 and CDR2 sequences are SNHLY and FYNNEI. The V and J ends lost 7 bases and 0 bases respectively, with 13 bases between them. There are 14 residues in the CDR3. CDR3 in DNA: TGTGCCAGCACCGCTAGCCTAAGCTCCTACGAGCAGTACTTC. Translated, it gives CASTASLSSYEQYF.

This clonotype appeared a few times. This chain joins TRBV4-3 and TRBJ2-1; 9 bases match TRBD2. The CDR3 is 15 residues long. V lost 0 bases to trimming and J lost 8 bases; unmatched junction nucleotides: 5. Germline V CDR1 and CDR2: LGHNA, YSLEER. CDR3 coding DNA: TGCGCCAGCAGCCAAGAGCGGGAGGGTTTCTATGAGCAGTTCTTC. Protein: CASSQEREGFYEQFF.

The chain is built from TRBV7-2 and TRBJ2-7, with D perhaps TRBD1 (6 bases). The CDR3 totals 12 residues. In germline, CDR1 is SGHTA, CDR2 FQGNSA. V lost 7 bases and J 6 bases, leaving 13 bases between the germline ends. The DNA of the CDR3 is TGTGCCAGCACCAAGGGCAGGGGCGAGCAGTACTTC. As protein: CASTKGRGEQYF. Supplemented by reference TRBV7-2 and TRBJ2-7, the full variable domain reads GAGVSQSPSNKVTEKGKDVELRCDPISGHTALYWYRQSLGQGLEFLIYFQGNSAPDKSGLPSDRFSAERTGGSVSTLTIQRTQQEDSAVYLCASTKGRGEQYFGPGTRLTVT.

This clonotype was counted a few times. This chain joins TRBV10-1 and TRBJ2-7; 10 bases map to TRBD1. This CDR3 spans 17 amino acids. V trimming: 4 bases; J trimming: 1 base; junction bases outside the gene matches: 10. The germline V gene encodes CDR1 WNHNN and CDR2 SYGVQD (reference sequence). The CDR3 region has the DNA TGCGCCAGCAGTGCCCCGCACGGGGACAGGGGATCCTACGAGCAGTACTTC. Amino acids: CASSAPHGDRGSYEQYF.

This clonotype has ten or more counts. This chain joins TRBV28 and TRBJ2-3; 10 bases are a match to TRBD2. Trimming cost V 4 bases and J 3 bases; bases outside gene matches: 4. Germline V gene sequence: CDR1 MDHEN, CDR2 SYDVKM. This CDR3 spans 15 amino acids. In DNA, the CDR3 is TGTGCCAGCAGTTCCCTAGCGGGAGAAACAGATACGCAGTATTTT. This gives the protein CASSSLAGETDTQYF.

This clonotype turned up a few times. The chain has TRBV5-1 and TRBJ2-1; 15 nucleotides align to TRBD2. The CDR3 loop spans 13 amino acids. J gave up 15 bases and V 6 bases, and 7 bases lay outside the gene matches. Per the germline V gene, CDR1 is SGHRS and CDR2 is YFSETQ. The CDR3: CASIGLAGGPMFF. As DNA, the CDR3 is TGCGCCAGCATTGGACTAGCGGGAGGGCCGATGTTCTTC.

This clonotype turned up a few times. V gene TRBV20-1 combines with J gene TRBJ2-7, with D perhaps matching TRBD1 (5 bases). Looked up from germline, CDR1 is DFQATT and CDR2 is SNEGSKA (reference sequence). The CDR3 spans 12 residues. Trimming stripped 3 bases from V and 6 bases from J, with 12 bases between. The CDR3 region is CSARARGSEQYF. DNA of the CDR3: TGCAGTGCTAGGGCTAGGGGTAGCGAGCAGTACTTC.